Presented here are 5 T cell receptor beta chains from one specimen sequenced in a study of shared clonotypes between healthy human individuals. Here immunoSEQ multiplex PCR was the method, and the copy in TCRdb shows in-frame clones only, minus some. The sample has some 2 million clones, 85% to 95% seen once. The sequenced material came from naive CD4+ T cells sorted from blood. Sample subset: CD45RA+ positively selected. Source of these receptors: a man between 18 and 29 years old in good health.

This sequence joins TRBV5-5 and TRBJ1-6; TRBD1 is a possible D gene (6 bases). V was pared by 2 bases and J by 7 bases, with 16 bases between. Germline V gene lookup returns CDR1 SGHKS and CDR2 YYEKEE (reference sequence). This CDR3 spans 16 amino acids. The CDR3 DNA is TGTGCCAGCAGCTTATCACACAGGGTAGGGAATTCACCCCTCCACTTT. It encodes CASSLSHRVGNSPLHF.

The chain is built from TRBV30 and TRBJ2-5; TRBD2 agrees at 7 bases. The V segment lost 2 bases and the J segment 5 bases; nucleotides outside the gene matches: 11. The CDR3 spans 15 residues. Germline-derived CDR1 and CDR2 are GTSNPN and SVGIG (reference sequence). In DNA, the CDR3 is TGTGCCTGGAGTCCTTCGCCGGGGGAGGGTGAGACCCAGTACTTC. Encoded protein: CAWSPSPGEGETQYF. Full variable domain (outside the CDR3, taken from reference TRBV30 and TRBJ2-5): SQTIHQWPATLVQPVGSPLSLECTVEGTSNPNLYWYRQAAGRGLQLLFYSVGIGQISSEVPQNLSASRPQDRQFILSSKKLLLSDSGFYLCAWSPSPGEGETQYFGPGTRLLVL.

V and J are TRBV14 and TRBJ1-2; 10 bases align to TRBD1. Germline V gene data show CDR1 as SGHDN and CDR2 as FVKESK. This CDR3 spans 14 amino acids. J gave up 2 bases and V 8 bases, and 5 bases lay outside the gene matches. This CDR3 reads CASGVGQGNYGYTF. CDR3 coding DNA: TGTGCCAGCGGTGTGGGACAGGGGAACTATGGCTACACCTTC.

The J gene is TRBJ2-2, the V gene TRBV5-4; D possibly uses TRBD1 or TRBD2 (6 bases each). CDR1 is SGHNT, CDR2 YYREEE, per germline (reference sequence). CDR3 length: 14 residues. V was pared by 2 bases and J by 4 bases, with 9 bases between. In nucleotides, the CDR3 is TGTGCCAGCAGCTTAGGGGGGCGCACCGGGGAGCTGTTTTTT. It translates to CASSLGGRTGELFF.

The CDR3 sequence is CSVGGTANEKLFF. CDR3 sequence (DNA): TGCAGCGTTGGAGGGACAGCGAATGAAAAACTGTTTTTT. The rearrangement joins TRBV29-1 to TRBJ1-4; 7 bases line up with TRBD1. The germline V gene encodes CDR1 SQVTM and CDR2 ANQGSEA. Trimming removed 4 bases from V and 5 bases from J; junction bases left unmatched: 4. The CDR3 spans 13 residues.